This entry concerns a single T cell receptor beta chain. These data originate in a study of blood T cell repertoires in COVID-19. For the study at large: Specimens from acute and convalescent COVID-19 originated in the United States, Italy and Spain. Sample material is recorded as cDNA or gDNA derived from T cells, B-cell-depleted T cells, or PBMCs.

Produced via immunoSEQ multiplex PCR; TCRdb's table is partial and in-frame only. The sample holds 120,000 or so clones, approximately 82% seen once. CDR1 KGHSH and CDR2 LQKENI come from the germline V gene. J lost 4 bases, V lost 4 bases, and 7 bases had no gene match. The CDR3 sequence is 15 residues long. The source is a man aged 55 to 70 with acute or convalescent COVID-19. Sequences were obtained from peripheral blood. The gene calls are TRBV18 and TRBJ2-7; TRBD1 aligns across 10 bases. This CDR3 reads CASSLTGQGGYEQYF. CDR3 in DNA: TGTGCCAGCTCACTTACAGGACAGGGGGGGTACGAGCAGTACTTC. The variable domain in full, with the rest retrieved from reference TRBV18 and TRBJ2-7, is NAGVMQNPRHLVRRRGQEARLRCSPMKGHSHVYWYRQLPEEGLKFMVYLQKENIIDESGMPKERFSAEFPKEGPSILRIQQVVRGDSAAYFCASSLTGQGGYEQYFGPGTRLTVT.